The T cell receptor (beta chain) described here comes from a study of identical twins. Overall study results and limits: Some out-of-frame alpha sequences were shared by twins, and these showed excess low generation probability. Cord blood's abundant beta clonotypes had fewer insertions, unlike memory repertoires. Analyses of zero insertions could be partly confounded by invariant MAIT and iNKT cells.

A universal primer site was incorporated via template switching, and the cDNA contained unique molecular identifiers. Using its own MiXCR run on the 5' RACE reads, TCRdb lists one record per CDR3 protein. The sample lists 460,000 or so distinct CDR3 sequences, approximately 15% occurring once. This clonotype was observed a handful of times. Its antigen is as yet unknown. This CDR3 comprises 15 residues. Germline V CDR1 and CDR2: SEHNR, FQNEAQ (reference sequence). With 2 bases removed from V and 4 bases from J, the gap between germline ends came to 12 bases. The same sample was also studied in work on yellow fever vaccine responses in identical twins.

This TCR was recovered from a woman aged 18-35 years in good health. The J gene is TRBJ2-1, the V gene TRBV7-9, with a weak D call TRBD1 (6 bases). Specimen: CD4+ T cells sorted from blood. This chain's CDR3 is CASSLRPTGYNEQFF. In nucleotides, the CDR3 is TGTGCCAGCAGCTTACGCCCGACAGGATACAATGAGCAGTTCTTC.